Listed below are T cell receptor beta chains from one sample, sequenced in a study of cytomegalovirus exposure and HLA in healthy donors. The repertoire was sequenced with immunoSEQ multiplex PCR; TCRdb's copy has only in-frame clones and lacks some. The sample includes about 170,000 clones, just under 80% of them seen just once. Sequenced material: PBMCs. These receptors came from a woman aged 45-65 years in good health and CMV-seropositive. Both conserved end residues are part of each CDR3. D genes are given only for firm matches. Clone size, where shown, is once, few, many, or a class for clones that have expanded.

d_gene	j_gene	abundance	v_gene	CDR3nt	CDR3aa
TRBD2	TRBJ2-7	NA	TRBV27	TGTGCCAGCAGTCCAGGGACTAGTTCCTACGAGCAGTACTTC	CASSPGTSSYEQYF
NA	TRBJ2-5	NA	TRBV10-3	TGTGCCATCAGTGAGGCTATACAAGAGACCCAGTACTTC	CAISEAIQETQYF
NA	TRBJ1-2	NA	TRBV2	TGTGCCAGCAGTCCTCGGGGGGACTCCTATGGCTACACCTTC	CASSPRGDSYGYTF
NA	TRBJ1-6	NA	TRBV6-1	TGTGCCAGCAGACGCGATAGTTATAATTCACCCCTCCACTTT	CASRRDSYNSPLHF
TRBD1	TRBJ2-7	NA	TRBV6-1	TGTGCCAGCAGACAGGGGAACGAGCAGTACTTC	CASRQGNEQYF
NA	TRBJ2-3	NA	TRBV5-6	TGTGCCAGCAGCTTGTGGGGACTTAATACGCAGTATTTT	CASSLWGLNTQYF
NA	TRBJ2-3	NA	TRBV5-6	TGTGCCAGCAGCTTGCTAATCACTGAAGGGGCAGATACGCAGTATTTT	CASSLLITEGADTQYF
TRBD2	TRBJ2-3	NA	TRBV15	TGTGCCACCAGCAGAGAGAGAGGCGGGGGGGTCCAGGCTACGCAGTATTTT	CATSRERGGGVQATQYF
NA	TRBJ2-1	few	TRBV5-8	TGTGCCAGCAGCTTGGAGGGGGCACTAGCGGCCTACAATGAGCAGTTCTTC	CASSLEGALAAYNEQFF
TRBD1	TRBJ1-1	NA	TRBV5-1	TGCGCCAGCAGCTTGGATATGGGGCAGGGGGCTGAAGCTTTCTTT	CASSLDMGQGAEAFF
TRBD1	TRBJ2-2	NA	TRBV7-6	TGTGCCAGCAGCTTAGCTTCCCGCGCAGGGGGCAGCCCCGGGGAGCTGTTTTTT	CASSLASRAGGSPGELFF
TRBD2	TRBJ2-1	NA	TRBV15	TGTGCCACCAGCAGAGATGGGCGGCTAGCGGGGGGGAGCTCCTACAATGAGCAGTTCTTC	CATSRDGRLAGGSSYNEQFF
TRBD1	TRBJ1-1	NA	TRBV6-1	TGTGCCAGCATTGGACAGGTCCTCGCTTTCTTT	CASIGQVLAFF
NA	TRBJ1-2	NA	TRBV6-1	TGTGCCAGTGGAGTAGGCTACACCTTC	CASGVGYTF
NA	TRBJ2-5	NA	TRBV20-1	TGCAGTGCAAACTACATAGAGACCCAGTACTTC	CSANYIETQYF
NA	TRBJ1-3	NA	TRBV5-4	TGTGCCAGCAGCTTCGCGGGACCGACCTCTGGAAACACCATATATTTT	CASSFAGPTSGNTIYF
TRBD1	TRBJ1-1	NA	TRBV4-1	TGCGCCAGCAGCCAACCGGGACAGGGGGATCCTGAAGCTTTCTTT	CASSQPGQGDPEAFF
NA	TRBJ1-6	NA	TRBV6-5	TGTGCCAGCAAATGGAGACAGGAGGTTAACCTCCACTTT	CASKWRQEVNLHF
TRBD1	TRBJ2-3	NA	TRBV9	TGTGCCAGCAGCGTAGGAGGGGGCCTAATCACAGATACGCAGTATTTT	CASSVGGGLITDTQYF
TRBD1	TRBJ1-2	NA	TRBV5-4	TGTGCCAGCAGCTTGGAGGGGACAGTCTCTGTCTATGGCTACACCTTC	CASSLEGTVSVYGYTF
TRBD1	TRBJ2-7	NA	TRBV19	TGTGCCAGTAGTACATCGGGACAGGACCACTACGAGCAGTACTTC	CASSTSGQDHYEQYF
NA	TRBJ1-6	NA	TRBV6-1	TGTGCCAGCAGTGAAGCGCGGCGGTCACCCCTCCACTTT	CASSEARRSPLHF
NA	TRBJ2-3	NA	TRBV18	TGTGCCAGCTCACCAAGGCAGGGAATGAGCACAGATACGCAGTATTTT	CASSPRQGMSTDTQYF
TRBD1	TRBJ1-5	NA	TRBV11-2	TGTGCCAGCAGCTCCGACAGGGGCCTCTATCAGCCCCAGCATTTT	CASSSDRGLYQPQHF
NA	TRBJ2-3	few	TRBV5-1	TGCGCCAGCAGGCCGACTTCCATGCCTGGGGATACGCAGTATTTT	CASRPTSMPGDTQYF
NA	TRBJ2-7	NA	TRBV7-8	TGTGCCAGCAGCCCCCAACGGGGGACGGTTTCCTACGAGCAGTACTTC	CASSPQRGTVSYEQYF
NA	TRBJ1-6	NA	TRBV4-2	TGTGCCAGCAGCCAGGAGTCGGAGAGGAGTTCACCCCTCCACTTT	CASSQESERSSPLHF
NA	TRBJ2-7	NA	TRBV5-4	TGTGCCAGCAGCCCGGTGGGAGAACCCTCCTACGAGCAGTACTTC	CASSPVGEPSYEQYF
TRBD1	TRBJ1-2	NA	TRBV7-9	TGTGCCAGCAGCCCAGGGGGAGGATATGGCTACACCTTC	CASSPGGGYGYTF
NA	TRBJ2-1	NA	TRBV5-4	TGTGCCAGCAGCCCCGAGGGTAGCGCTTTCTCGAGCTCCTACAATGAGCAGTTCTTC	CASSPEGSAFSSSYNEQFF
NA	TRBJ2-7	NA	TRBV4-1	TGCGCCAGCAGCCAAGATCACGAGCAGTACTTC	CASSQDHEQYF
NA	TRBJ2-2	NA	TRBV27	TGTGCCAGCAGTTTAGAGCGGACCGGGGAGCTGTTTTTT	CASSLERTGELFF
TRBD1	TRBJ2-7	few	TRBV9	TGTGCCAGCAGCGTAGGACCGGGACAGTCCTACTACGAGCAGTACTTC	CASSVGPGQSYYEQYF
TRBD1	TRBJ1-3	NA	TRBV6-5	TGTGCCAGCAGTTACTCTGGACAGGGTAATGGAAACACCATATATTTT	CASSYSGQGNGNTIYF
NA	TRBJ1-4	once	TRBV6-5	TGTGCCAGCAGTTACTCTCACAGTCTTAATGAAAAACTGTTTTTT	CASSYSHSLNEKLFF
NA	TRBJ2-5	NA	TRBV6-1	TGTGCCAGCAGTGAGCAGGGACTAGAGACCCAGTACTTC	CASSEQGLETQYF
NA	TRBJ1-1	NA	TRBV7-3	TGTGCCAGCAGCTCCCGGAGGGGCACTGAAGCTTTCTTT	CASSSRRGTEAFF
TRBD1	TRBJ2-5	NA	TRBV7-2	TGTGCCAGCAGCTCTTTCGACAGGGGGGGTGTCGAGACCCAGTACTTC	CASSSFDRGGVETQYF
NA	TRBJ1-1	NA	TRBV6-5	TGTGCCAGCAGTTACCACGCAGGGCCTGAAGCTTTCTTT	CASSYHAGPEAFF
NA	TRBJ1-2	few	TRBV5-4	TGTGCCAGCAGCTTACCACAGGGTGACTACACCTTC	CASSLPQGDYTF
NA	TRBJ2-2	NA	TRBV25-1	TGTGCCAGCAGTCAAAACGGAGGAACCGGGGAGCTGTTTTTT	CASSQNGGTGELFF
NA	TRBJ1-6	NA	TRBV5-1	TGCGCCAGCAGCTTATCAGGTCGTGGTTCACCCCTCCACTTT	CASSLSGRGSPLHF
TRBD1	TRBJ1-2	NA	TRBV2	TGTGCCAGCAGTATACGGGACAGGGTTGGCTACACCTTC	CASSIRDRVGYTF
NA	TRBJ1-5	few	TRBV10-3	TGTGCCATCAGCAGGGATAAGTATAGCAATCAGCCCCAGCATTTT	CAISRDKYSNQPQHF
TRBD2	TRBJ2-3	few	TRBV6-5	TGTGCCAGCACCGGACTAGCGGGGGGAGAAGATACGCAGTATTTT	CASTGLAGGEDTQYF
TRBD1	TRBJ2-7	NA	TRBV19	TGTGCCAGTAGTGAAAGGACAGGGCCCTACTACGAGCAGTACTTC	CASSERTGPYYEQYF
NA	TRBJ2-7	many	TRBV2	TGTGCCAGCAGTGAATTCTCCGAGCAGTACTTC	CASSEFSEQYF
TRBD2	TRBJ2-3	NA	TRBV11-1	TGTGCCAGCAGACTAGCGGGGGTCCCCACAGATACGCAGTATTTT	CASRLAGVPTDTQYF
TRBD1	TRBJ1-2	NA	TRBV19	TGTGCCAGTGGCCGTCAGGGGGACTATGGCTACACCTTC	CASGRQGDYGYTF
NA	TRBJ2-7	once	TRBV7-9	TGTTCCAGCAGCTTATCGACAGTCGAGCAGTACTTC	CSSSLSTVEQYF
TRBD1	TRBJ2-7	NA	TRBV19	TGTGCCAGTAGTGTCAACCCACCGGGGACAGGAAACTCCTACGAGCAGTACTTC	CASSVNPPGTGNSYEQYF
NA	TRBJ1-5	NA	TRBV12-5	TGTGCTAGTGGCCCCCCGGCGGGGAATCAGCCCCAGCATTTT	CASGPPAGNQPQHF
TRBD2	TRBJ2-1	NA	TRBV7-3	TGTGCCAGCAGCCCTAGCGGGGGAGTCAATGAGCAGTTCTTC	CASSPSGGVNEQFF
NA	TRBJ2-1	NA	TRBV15	TGTGCCACCAGCAGAGAGCAGACATATGTGAGCAATGAGCAGTTCTTC	CATSREQTYVSNEQFF
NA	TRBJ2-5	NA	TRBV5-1	TGCGCCAGCAGCTCCGCGCAGGGGAAACAGACCCAGTACTTC	CASSSAQGKQTQYF
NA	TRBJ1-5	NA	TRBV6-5	TGTGCCAGCAGTAGTTCTTGGGGCCAGCCCCAGCATTTT	CASSSSWGQPQHF
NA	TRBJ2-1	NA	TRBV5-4	TGTGCCAGCAGCTTAAACAGATACAATGAGCAGTTCTTC	CASSLNRYNEQFF
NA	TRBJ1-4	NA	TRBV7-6	TGTGCCAGCAGCGCGACAGTATCTAATGAAAAACTGTTTTTT	CASSATVSNEKLFF
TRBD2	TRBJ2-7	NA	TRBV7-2	TGTGCCAGCAGCTTAGGGACTAGCGGATTCTACGAGCAGTACTTC	CASSLGTSGFYEQYF
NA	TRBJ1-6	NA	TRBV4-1	TGCGCCAGCAGCCAAGAATTGGGCAGTAATTCACCCCTCCACTTT	CASSQELGSNSPLHF